This TCR beta chain was sequenced for a study of human thymus T cells. Study outcomes and limitations: Repertoires from thymus and blood appeared to show biased V and J gene usage.

Comments on this clone: Its specificity is unknown.

The people who donated were healthy Finnish babies having corrective surgery for congenital heart defects. No fixed cell number was used; all available blood leukocytes supplied DNA. Sequencing was performed with immunoSEQ multiplex PCR; in TCRdb, only in-frame clones are kept and a portion is missing. Here the sample spans some 57,000 clones, approximately 95% being singletons. The CDR3 is made up of 16 amino acids. Germline assignment: CDR1 SGHDT and CDR2 YYEEEE. V lost 1 base to trimming and J lost 6 bases; unmatched junction nucleotides: 9. The chain has TRBV5-6 and TRBJ2-7, with 11 nucleotides matching TRBD1. The sequence was collected from a boy under three years old with a congenital heart defect but otherwise immunologically healthy. Input material: blood. As DNA, the CDR3 is TGTGCCAGCAGCTTGATTATCGGACAGGGGGCGTCCGAGCAGTACTTC. It is translated as CASSLIIGQGASEQYF.